This TCR beta chain was found in a study of shared clonotypes between healthy human individuals. Germline V lookup: CDR1 SGHAT, CDR2 FQDESV (reference sequence). Losses at the gene ends were 1 base for V and 0 bases for J; bases not matched to a gene: 11. CDR3 length: 19 residues. Repertoires were generated with immunoSEQ multiplex PCR, while TCRdb's copy carries only in-frame clones and drops some. This sample has about 1.5 million clones, with about 98% found just once. This TCR came from a man aged 25 to 40 in good health. Sequencing used naive CD4+ T cells sorted from blood. Sample subset: CD45RA+ positively selected. The V and J genes are TRBV11-1 and TRBJ2-7, with 11 nucleotides matching TRBD2. The CDR3 DNA sequence: TGTGCCAGCAGCTTAGGTCGCACGGTGGGACTAGCGGACTCCTACGAGCAGTACTTC. Protein product: CASSLGRTVGLADSYEQYF. Looking up the rest from reference TRBV11-1 and TRBJ2-7 gives the full variable domain: EAEVAQSPRYKITEKSQAVAFWCDPISGHATLYWYRQILGQGPELLVQFQDESVVDDSQLPKDRFSAERLKGVDSTLKIQPAELGDSAMYLCASSLGRTVGLADSYEQYFGPGTRLTVT.